This T cell receptor (beta chain) was recovered during a study of T cell repertoires in cytomegalovirus infection. On the study more broadly: The public TCR beta signatures pointed to both CMV infection and matching HLA type. Study-wide results and limits: Individuals carrying CMV plus the relevant HLA were identified by cumulative frequency of public TCR beta families. In two of eight donors, the top clonotype was HLA-C-restricted CMV-specific.

Concerning this clonotype itself: Its antigen is still unknown.

TCRdb re-analysed the reads in MiXCR, keeping a single row per CDR3 protein. The data hold about 150,000 distinct CDR3 sequences, with about 20% observed a single time. This CDR3 region has 14 residues. Trimming took off 8 bases at V and 0 bases at J, with 8 bases between the two ends. Germline assignment: CDR1 LNHDA and CDR2 SQIVND (reference sequence). The specimen was PBMCs. The receptor comes from a human donor in good health (CMV status not recorded). Some clones in this sample may be carry-over from other donors' samples. The gene calls are TRBV19 and TRBJ2-6; D gene unclear. The CDR3 coding sequence is TGTGCCAGTGGTCTAAGCTCTGGGGCCAACGTCCTGACTTTC. Translated, it gives CASGLSSGANVLTF. Using reference TRBV19 and TRBJ2-6 for the parts outside the CDR3, the full variable domain is DGGITQSPKYLFRKEGQNVTLSCEQNLNHDAMYWYRQDPGQGLRLIYYSQIVNDFQKGDIAEGYSVSREKKESFPLTVTSAQKNPTAFYLCASGLSSGANVLTFGAGSRLTVL.